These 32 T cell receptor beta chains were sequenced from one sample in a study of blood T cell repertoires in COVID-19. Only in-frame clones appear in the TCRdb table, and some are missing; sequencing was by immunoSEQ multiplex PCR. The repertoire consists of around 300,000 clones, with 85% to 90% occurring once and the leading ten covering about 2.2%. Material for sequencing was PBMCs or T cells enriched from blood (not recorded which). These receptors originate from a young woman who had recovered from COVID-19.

CDR3 amino acids: CASTIPTGISGNTIYF. In DNA, the CDR3 is TGTGCCAGCACCATACCCACAGGGATCTCTGGAAACACCATATATTTT. V gene TRBV7-9 combines with J gene TRBJ1-3, with a possible D match to TRBD1 (6 bases). V lost 7 bases to trimming and J lost 0 bases, with 16 bases between them. The V gene's germline CDR1 is SEHNR and CDR2 FQNEAQ (reference sequence). CDR3 length equals 16 residues.

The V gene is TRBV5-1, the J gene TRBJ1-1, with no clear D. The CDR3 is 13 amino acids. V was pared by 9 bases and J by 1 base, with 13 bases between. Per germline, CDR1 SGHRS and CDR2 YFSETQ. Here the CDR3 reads CATRLSQNTEAFF. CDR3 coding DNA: TGCGCCACCCGACTCAGCCAGAACACTGAAGCTTTCTTT.

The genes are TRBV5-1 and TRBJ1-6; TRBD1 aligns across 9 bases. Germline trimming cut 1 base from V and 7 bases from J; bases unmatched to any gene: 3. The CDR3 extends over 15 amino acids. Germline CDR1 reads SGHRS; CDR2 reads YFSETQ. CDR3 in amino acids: CASSLSDRGNSPLHF. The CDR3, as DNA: TGCGCCAGCAGCTTGTCTGACAGGGGGAATTCACCCCTCCACTTT.

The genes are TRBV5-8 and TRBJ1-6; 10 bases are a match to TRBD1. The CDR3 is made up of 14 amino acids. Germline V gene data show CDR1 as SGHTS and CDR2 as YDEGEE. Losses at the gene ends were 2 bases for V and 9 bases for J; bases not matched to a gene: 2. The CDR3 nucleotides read TGTGCCAGCAGCTTTCGGGACAGGGGTTCACCCCTCCACTTT. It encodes CASSFRDRGSPLHF.

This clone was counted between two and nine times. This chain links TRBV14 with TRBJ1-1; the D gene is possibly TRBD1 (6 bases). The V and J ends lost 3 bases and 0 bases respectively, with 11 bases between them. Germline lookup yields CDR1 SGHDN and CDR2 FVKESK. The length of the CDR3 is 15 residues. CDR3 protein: CASSQVRTVNTEAFF. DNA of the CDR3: TGTGCCAGCAGCCAGGTCCGGACAGTGAACACTGAAGCTTTCTTT.

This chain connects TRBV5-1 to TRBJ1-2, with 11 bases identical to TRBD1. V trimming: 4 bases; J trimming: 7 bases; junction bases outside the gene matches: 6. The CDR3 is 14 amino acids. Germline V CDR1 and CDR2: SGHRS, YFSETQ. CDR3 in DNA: TGCGCCAGCAGCCCGGGACAGGGGGGTGCTGGCTACACCTTC. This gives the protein CASSPGQGGAGYTF.

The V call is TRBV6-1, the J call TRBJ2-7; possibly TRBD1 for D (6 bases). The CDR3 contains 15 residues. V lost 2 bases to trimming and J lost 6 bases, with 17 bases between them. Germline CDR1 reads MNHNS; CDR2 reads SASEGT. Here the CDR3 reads CASSELGTLGGEQYF. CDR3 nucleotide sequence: TGTGCCAGCAGTGAATTAGGGACCTTAGGGGGCGAGCAGTACTTC.

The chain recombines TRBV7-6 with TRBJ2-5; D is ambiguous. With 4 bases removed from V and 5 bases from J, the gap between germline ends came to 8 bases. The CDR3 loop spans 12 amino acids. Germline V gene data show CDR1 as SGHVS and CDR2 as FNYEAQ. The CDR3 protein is CASSWASETQYF. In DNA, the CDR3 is TGTGCCAGCAGCTGGGCCAGCGAGACCCAGTACTTC.

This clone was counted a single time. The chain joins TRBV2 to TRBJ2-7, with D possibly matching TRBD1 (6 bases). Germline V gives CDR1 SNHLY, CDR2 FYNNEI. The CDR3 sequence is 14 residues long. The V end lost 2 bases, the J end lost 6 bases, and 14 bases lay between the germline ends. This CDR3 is CASSELGAASEQYF. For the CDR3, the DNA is TGTGCCAGCAGTGAACTGGGGGCGGCCTCCGAGCAGTACTTC.

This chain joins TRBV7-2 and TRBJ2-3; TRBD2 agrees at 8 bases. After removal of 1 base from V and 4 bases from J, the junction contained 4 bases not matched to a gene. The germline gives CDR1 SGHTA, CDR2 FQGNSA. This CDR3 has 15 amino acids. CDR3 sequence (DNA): TGTGCCAGCAGCTTAGGGACTAGCATGGCAGATACGCAGTATTTT. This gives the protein CASSLGTSMADTQYF.

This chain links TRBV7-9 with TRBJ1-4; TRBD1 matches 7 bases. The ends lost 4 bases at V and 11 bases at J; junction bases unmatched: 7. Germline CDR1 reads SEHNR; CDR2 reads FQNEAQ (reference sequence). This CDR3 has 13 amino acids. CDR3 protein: CASSSSRDSKLFF. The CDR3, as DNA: TGTGCCAGCAGCTCAAGCCGGGACAGTAAACTGTTTTTT.

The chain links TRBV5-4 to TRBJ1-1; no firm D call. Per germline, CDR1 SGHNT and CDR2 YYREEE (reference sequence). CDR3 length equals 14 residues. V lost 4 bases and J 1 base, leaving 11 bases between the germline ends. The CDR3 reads CASSVPTANTEAFF. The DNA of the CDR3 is TGTGCCAGCAGCGTACCCACAGCGAACACTGAAGCTTTCTTT.

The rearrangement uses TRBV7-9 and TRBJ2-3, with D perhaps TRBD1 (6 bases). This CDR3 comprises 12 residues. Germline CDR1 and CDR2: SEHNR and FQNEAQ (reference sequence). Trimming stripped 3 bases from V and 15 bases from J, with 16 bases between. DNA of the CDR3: TGTGCCAGCAGCTTCGGACAGCTCGAGGCATATTTT. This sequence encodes CASSFGQLEAYF.

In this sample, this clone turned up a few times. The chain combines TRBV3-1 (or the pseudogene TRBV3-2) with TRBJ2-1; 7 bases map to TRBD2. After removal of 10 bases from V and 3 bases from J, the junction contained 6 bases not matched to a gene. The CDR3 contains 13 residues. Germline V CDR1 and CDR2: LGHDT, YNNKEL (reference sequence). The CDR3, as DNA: TGTGCCACAAACGGGGGGAACTACAATGAGCAGTTCTTC. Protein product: CATNGGNYNEQFF.

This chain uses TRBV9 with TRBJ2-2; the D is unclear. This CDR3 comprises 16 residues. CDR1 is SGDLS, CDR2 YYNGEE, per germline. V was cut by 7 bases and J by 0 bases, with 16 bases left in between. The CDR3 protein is CASDGGVLTNTGELFF. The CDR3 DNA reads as TGTGCCAGCGACGGTGGAGTCCTCACGAACACCGGGGAGCTGTTTTTT. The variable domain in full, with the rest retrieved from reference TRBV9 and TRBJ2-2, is DSGVTQTPKHLITATGQRVTLRCSPRSGDLSVYWYQQSLDQGLQFLIQYYNGEERAKGNILERFSAQQFPDLHSELNLSSLELGDSALYFCASDGGVLTNTGELFFGEGSRLTVL.

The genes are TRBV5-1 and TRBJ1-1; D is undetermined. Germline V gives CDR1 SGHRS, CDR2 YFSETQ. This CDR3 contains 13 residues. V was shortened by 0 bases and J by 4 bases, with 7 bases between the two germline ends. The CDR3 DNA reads TGCGCCAGCAGCTTGGCCGTAGCCACTGAAGCTTTCTTT. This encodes CASSLAVATEAFF.

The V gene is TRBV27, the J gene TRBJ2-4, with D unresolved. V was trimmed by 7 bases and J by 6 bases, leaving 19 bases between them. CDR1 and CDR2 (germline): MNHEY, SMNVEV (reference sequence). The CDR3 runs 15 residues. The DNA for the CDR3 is TGTGCCAGCACTACTGACTCTCTCCCGGGAAACATTCAGTACTTC. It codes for CASTTDSLPGNIQYF.

The CDR3: CASSQSDRGFPYEQYF. The DNA of the CDR3 is TGCGCCAGCAGCCAGTCGGACAGGGGGTTTCCCTACGAGCAGTACTTC. V gene TRBV4-1 combines with J gene TRBJ2-7; 10 bases are a match to TRBD1. Germline V lookup: CDR1 MGHRA, CDR2 YSYEKL. The CDR3 runs 16 residues. With 3 bases clipped from V and 2 bases from J, the junction kept 7 bases outside the gene matches.

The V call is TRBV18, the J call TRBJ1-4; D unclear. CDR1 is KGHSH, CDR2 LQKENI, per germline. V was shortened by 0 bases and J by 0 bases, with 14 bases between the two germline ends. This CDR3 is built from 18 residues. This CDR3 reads CASSPPGSQRATNEKLFF. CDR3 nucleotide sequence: TGTGCCAGCTCACCACCGGGTTCCCAGAGGGCAACTAATGAAAAACTGTTTTTT.

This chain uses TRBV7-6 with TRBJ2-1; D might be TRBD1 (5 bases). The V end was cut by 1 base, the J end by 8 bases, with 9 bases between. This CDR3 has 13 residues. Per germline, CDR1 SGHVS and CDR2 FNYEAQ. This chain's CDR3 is CASSLGVGDEQFF. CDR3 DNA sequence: TGTGCCAGCAGCTTAGGCGTAGGGGATGAGCAGTTCTTC.

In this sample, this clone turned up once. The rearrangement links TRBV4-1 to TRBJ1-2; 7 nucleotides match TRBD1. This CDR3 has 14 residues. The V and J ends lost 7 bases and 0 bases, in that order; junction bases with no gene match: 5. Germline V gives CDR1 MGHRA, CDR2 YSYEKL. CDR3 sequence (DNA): TGCGCCAGCATGGGGACAGTAACTAACTATGGCTACACCTTC. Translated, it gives CASMGTVTNYGYTF.

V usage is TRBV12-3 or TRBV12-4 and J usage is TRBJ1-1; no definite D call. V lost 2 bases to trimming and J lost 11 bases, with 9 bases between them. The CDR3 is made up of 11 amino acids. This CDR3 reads CASSLSRRAFF. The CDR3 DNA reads TGTGCCAGCAGTTTATCCCGGAGGGCTTTCTTT.

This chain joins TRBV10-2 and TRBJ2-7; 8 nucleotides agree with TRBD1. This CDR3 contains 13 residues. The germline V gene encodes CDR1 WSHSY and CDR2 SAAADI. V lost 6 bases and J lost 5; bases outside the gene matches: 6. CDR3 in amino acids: CASRDRVTDEQYF. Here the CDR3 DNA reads TGCGCCAGCAGGGACAGGGTAACGGACGAGCAGTACTTC.

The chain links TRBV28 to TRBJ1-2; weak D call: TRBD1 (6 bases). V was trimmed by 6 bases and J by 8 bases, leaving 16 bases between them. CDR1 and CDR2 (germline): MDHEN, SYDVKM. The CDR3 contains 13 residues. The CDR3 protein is CASRSTGRVGYTF. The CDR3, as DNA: TGTGCCAGCAGATCTACAGGGAGAGTAGGCTACACCTTC.

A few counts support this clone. CDR3 nucleotides: TGTGCCAGCTCTCCTACGGCAGGTGGGCAGGTTGACACTGAAGCTTTCTTT. Its protein product is CASSPTAGGQVDTEAFF. The rearrangement links TRBV18 to TRBJ1-1; D is uncertain. V lost 6 bases, J lost 3 bases, and 23 bases lay in between. The V gene's germline CDR1 is KGHSH and CDR2 LQKENI. This CDR3 contains 17 residues.

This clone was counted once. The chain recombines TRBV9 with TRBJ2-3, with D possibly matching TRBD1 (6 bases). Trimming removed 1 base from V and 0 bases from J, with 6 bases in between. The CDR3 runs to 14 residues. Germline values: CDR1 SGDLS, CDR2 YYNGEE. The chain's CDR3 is CASSVRGSTDTQYF. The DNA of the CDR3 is TGTGCCAGCAGCGTAAGGGGGAGCACAGATACGCAGTATTTT.

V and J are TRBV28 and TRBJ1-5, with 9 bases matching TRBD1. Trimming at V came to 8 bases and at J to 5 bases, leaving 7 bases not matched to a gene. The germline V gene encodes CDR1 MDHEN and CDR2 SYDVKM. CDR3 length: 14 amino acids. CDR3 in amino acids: CASLRQGGDQPQHF. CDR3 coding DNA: TGTGCCAGCCTGCGACAGGGGGGCGATCAGCCCCAGCATTTT.

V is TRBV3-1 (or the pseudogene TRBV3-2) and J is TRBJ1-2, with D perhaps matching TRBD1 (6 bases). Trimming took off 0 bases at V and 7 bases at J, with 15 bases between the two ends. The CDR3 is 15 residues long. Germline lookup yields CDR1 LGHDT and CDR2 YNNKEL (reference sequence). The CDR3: CASSQEQGLGRGYTF. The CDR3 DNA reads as TGTGCCAGCAGCCAAGAACAGGGATTGGGGCGTGGCTACACCTTC.

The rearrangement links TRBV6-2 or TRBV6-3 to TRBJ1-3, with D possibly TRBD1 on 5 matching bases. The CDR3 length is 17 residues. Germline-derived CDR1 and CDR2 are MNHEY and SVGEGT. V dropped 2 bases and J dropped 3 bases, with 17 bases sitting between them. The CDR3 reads CASSYDGGALDGNTIYF. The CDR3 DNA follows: TGTGCCAGCAGTTACGACGGTGGGGCCCTAGATGGAAACACCATATATTTT.

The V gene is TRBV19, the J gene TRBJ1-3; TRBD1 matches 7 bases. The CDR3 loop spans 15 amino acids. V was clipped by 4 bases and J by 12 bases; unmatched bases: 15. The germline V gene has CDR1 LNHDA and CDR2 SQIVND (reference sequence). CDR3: CASSTGTAEQRVIYF. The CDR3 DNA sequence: TGTGCCAGTAGTACTGGGACAGCCGAACAGAGAGTCATATATTTT.

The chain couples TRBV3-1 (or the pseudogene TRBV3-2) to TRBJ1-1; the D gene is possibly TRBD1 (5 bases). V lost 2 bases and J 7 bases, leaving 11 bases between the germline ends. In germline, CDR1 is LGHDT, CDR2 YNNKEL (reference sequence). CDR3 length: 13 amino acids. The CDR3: CASSQNPGGEAFF. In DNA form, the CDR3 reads TGTGCCAGCAGCCAAAACCCGGGGGGTGAAGCTTTCTTT.

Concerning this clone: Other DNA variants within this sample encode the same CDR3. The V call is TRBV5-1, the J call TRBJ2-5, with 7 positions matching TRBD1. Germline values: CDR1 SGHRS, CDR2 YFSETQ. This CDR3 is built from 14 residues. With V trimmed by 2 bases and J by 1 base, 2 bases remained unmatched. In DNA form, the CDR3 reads TGCGCCAGCAGCTTACAGGGGTTCCAAGAGACCCAGTACTTC. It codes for CASSLQGFQETQYF.